Shown below are 2 T cell receptor beta chains from a single sample sequenced in a study of blood T cells in healthy people across ages (dated by TCRdb to the mid-2010s). The library was generated by 5' RACE. The second PCR ran for about 7 to 11 cycles and used a J-beta primer mix along with a sample-barcoded 5' primer. TCRdb reanalyzed the raw reads on its own, using fastp at Q25 for trimming and MiXCR for clone calling, and kept in-frame beta chains. Every CDR3 protein is listed once, alongside the most common genes and DNA of its rows. This sample is represented by 1.5 million to 2 million distinct CDR3 sequences; 39% of them were singletons. The ten largest clones add up to roughly 24% of the sample. The sequenced sample consisted of blood. Source of these receptors: a human donor in good health.

V and J are TRBV15 and TRBJ2-3, with D tentatively TRBD2 (7 bases). The V end was cut by 5 bases, the J end by 1 base, with 16 bases between. In germline, CDR1 is LNHNV, CDR2 YYDKDF (reference sequence). The CDR3 loop spans 16 amino acids. The CDR3 region has the DNA TGTGCCACCAGCGGGGGGAGGGGGGGTCGCACAGATACGCAGTATTTT. Protein product: CATSGGRGGRTDTQYF.

The chain recombines TRBV20-1 with TRBJ1-2, with 8 bases fitting TRBD1. J was trimmed by 5 bases and V by 0 bases; bases with no gene match: 8. There are 15 residues in the CDR3. Germline V gives CDR1 DFQATT, CDR2 SNEGSKA (reference sequence). In DNA, the CDR3 is TGCAGTGCTAGAGATTTGGGCAGGGGGCTATATGGCTACACCTTC. As protein: CSARDLGRGLYGYTF.